This T cell receptor beta chain is drawn from a study of Graves' ophthalmopathy and Graves' hyperthyroidism. As for the study in general: Sampling took place at initial diagnosis, with peripheral blood obtained before any treatment. Findings and caveats of the study: Blood repertoires reportedly contained most expanded thyroid clonotypes above 0.001 frequency. Ophthalmopathy progression was predicted by the model at approximately 71% sensitivity and 72.22% specificity.

Investigators amplified TCR beta CDR3 regions from RNA transcripts. In the first round, RT-PCR was carried out with HTBI primers, and a multiplex PCR formed the second round. MiXCR was run by TCRdb on the multiplex PCR reads, yielding one entry per CDR3 protein. This sample has 150,000 or so distinct CDR3 sequences, with over 35% found just once. Germline V lookup: CDR1 MNHNS, CDR2 SASEGT. The CDR3 consists of 15 residues. With V trimmed by 4 bases and J by 4 bases, 9 bases remained unmatched. Physicians reached a diagnosis by relying on clinical symptoms, serum thyroxine, TRAb, thyroid ultrasound and orbital computed tomography. This clonotype was seen repeatedly, ten times or more. What it binds is not known.

The genes are TRBV6-1 and TRBJ2-7, with 8 bases fitting TRBD2. This TCR was sampled from a woman between 35 and 50 years old with Graves' ophthalmopathy. The sequencing sample was made of peripheral blood. In nucleotides, the CDR3 is TGTGCCAGCAGTGGGGCAGCGGGAGTCGGATACGAGCAGTACTTC. Translating it yields CASSGAAGVGYEQYF.